This T cell receptor beta chain was observed in a study of T cell changes during pregnancy in multiple sclerosis. The CDR3 totals 16 residues. Germline V lookup: CDR1 SGHRS, CDR2 YFSETQ. V gave up 0 bases and J gave up 1 base; unmatched junction bases: 3. Profiled with immunoSEQ multiplex PCR; TCRdb holds only in-frame clones, not every one. This table holds about 40,000 clones, roughly 93% found once. This receptor was identified in a female donor with multiple sclerosis, enrolled in a pregnancy study. Sequences were derived from CD4+ T cells from peripheral blood mononuclear cells, sampled before pregnancy. The chain combines TRBV5-1 with TRBJ2-5; 10 bases match TRBD2. The DNA of the CDR3 is TGCGCCAGCAGCTTGGGGACTAGCGGAATCCAAGAGACCCAGTACTTC. Its translation is CASSLGTSGIQETQYF.